Presented here are 32 T cell receptor beta chains from one specimen sequenced in a study of shared clonotypes between healthy human individuals. Data came from immunoSEQ multiplex PCR; TCRdb stores just in-frame clones and leaves some out. The sample carries over 2 million clones, 85% to 95% recorded once. The specimen sequenced was naive CD4+ T cells from PBMCs. Indicated subset: CD45RA+ positively selected. Receptors originate from a man aged 18 to 29 in good health. Some clones in this sample may be carry-over from other donors' samples.

V gene TRBV7-9 combines with J gene TRBJ1-2; no reliable D call. This CDR3 region has 13 residues. Germline values: CDR1 SEHNR, CDR2 FQNEAQ (reference sequence). The V gene lost 5 bases and the J gene lost 2 bases, with 9 bases spanning the gap. CDR3 residues: CASSPDWNYGYTF. The CDR3 DNA reads as TGTGCCAGCAGCCCGGACTGGAACTATGGCTACACCTTC. The full variable domain, completed using reference TRBV7-9 and TRBJ1-2, is DTGVSQNPRHKITKRGQNVTFRCDPISEHNRLYWYRQTLGQGPEFLTYFQNEAQLEKSRLLSDRFSAERPKGSFSTLEIQRTEQGDSAMYLCASSPDWNYGYTFGSGTRLTVV.

The genes are TRBV11-1 and TRBJ1-1; the D gene is possibly TRBD1 (5 bases). CDR3 length equals 15 residues. Trimming shortened V by 3 bases and J by 0 bases, and 11 bases separated the two germline ends. The germline V gene has CDR1 SGHAT and CDR2 FQDESV (reference sequence). The CDR3 region has the DNA TGTGCCAGCAGCTTTCAGGGTAACATGAACACTGAAGCTTTCTTT. Its translation is CASSFQGNMNTEAFF.

J is TRBJ1-1 and V is TRBV7-9; D possibly corresponds to TRBD1 (5 bases). CDR1 and CDR2 from the germline V gene are SEHNR and FQNEAQ (reference sequence). The CDR3 extends over 13 amino acids. Trimming shortened V by 4 bases and J by 8 bases, and 14 bases separated the two germline ends. The DNA for the CDR3 is TGTGCCAGCAGCTCCTATGGTGCAGGGGAAGCTTTCTTT. Encoded protein: CASSSYGAGEAFF.

The chain combines TRBV28 with TRBJ2-7; a possible D gene is TRBD2 (6 bases). The CDR3 sequence is 18 residues long. From germline, CDR1 is MDHEN and CDR2 SYDVKM. With 2 bases removed from V and 4 bases from J, the gap between germline ends came to 24 bases. CDR3 DNA: TGTGCCAGCAGTTTACATCTGGGAGGCGCCCCAAGATCATACGAGCAGTACTTC. This encodes CASSLHLGGAPRSYEQYF.

This chain links TRBV6-6 with TRBJ1-3; no clear D gene. The CDR3 is made up of 14 amino acids. Deletions cut 8 bases from V and 0 bases from J, with 11 bases between. Germline CDR1 is MNHNY and CDR2 is SVGAGI (reference sequence). CDR3 loop: CASGPASSGNTIYF. CDR3 in DNA: TGTGCCAGCGGTCCAGCTTCCTCTGGAAACACCATATATTTT.

Only a few counts were recorded for this clone. The V and J genes are TRBV9 and TRBJ1-1; weak D call: TRBD1 (5 bases). Germline V gives CDR1 SGDLS, CDR2 YYNGEE. V lost 3 bases to trimming and J lost 0 bases, with 18 bases between them. The CDR3 consists of 17 residues. The CDR3 bases are TGTGCCAGCAGCGAGAAGGGGACGGCCAACATGAACACTGAAGCTTTCTTT. It specifies CASSEKGTANMNTEAFF.

The CDR3 reads CASSLGTGTEQYF. CDR3 DNA sequence: TGTGCCAGCAGCTTGGGGACAGGGACCGAGCAGTACTTC. The rearrangement links TRBV7-3 to TRBJ2-7; 9 positions agree with TRBD1. Germline trimming cut 3 bases from V and 6 bases from J; bases unmatched to any gene: 3. CDR1 and CDR2 from the germline V gene are SGHTA and FQGTGA. This CDR3 is 13 amino acids long.

The CDR3 nucleotides are TGCGCCAGCAGATACCTAACAGGGAACACTGAAGCTTTCTTT. Amino acid sequence: CASRYLTGNTEAFF. V gene TRBV5-1 combines with J gene TRBJ1-1; tentatively, D is TRBD1 (5 bases). V was clipped by 5 bases and J by 1 base, with 12 bases between them. The CDR3 consists of 14 residues. In germline, CDR1 is SGHRS, CDR2 YFSETQ.

The chain is built from TRBV10-3 and TRBJ1-3; perhaps TRBD1 as D (5 bases). V was cut by 8 bases and J by 0 bases, with 5 bases left in between. The length of the CDR3 is 12 residues. Germline V gene sequence: CDR1 ENHRY, CDR2 SYGVKD. CDR3 sequence: CAIQGSGNTIYF. The CDR3 bases are TGTGCCATCCAGGGCTCTGGAAACACCATATATTTT.

This clone was found a few times. The chain couples TRBV5-5 to TRBJ2-2; D unresolved. Deletions cut 0 bases from V and 2 bases from J, with 5 bases between. Germline values: CDR1 SGHKS, CDR2 YYEKEE (reference sequence). The CDR3 loop spans 14 amino acids. The CDR3 spells CASSLASNTGELFF. As DNA, the CDR3 is TGTGCCAGCAGCTTGGCCAGCAACACCGGGGAGCTGTTTTTT.

This clone was picked up one time. The chain carries TRBV7-2 and TRBJ2-7; 8 bases map to TRBD2. Germline V lookup: CDR1 SGHTA, CDR2 FQGNSA. Losses at the gene ends were 1 base for V and 2 bases for J; bases not matched to a gene: 4. This CDR3 spans 15 amino acids. CDR3 residues: CASSLETGGTYEQYF. The DNA for the CDR3 is TGTGCCAGCAGCTTAGAAACGGGAGGGACCTACGAGCAGTACTTC.

The rearrangement uses TRBV6-6 and TRBJ2-3; 9 bases line up with TRBD1. Unmatched junction bases numbered 3, after V lost 7 bases and J lost 4 bases. Germline lookup yields CDR1 MNHNY and CDR2 SVGAGI (reference sequence). The CDR3 is 13 amino acids. The chain's CDR3 is CASTTGGPDTQYF. CDR3 bases: TGTGCCAGCACAACAGGGGGCCCAGATACGCAGTATTTT.

The chain links TRBV28 to TRBJ1-3; TRBD1 might be the D (5 bases). CDR3 length equals 13 residues. Germline V gives CDR1 MDHEN, CDR2 SYDVKM. Trimming left V 6 bases short and J 3 bases short, with 9 bases between. The CDR3 DNA follows: TGTGCCAGCAGCCAGGGAGGTGGAAACACCATATATTTT. This encodes CASSQGGGNTIYF.

This clone occurred once. The gene calls are TRBV5-1 and TRBJ2-2; D could derive from TRBD1 or TRBD2 (5 bases each). Germline lookup yields CDR1 SGHRS and CDR2 YFSETQ. The CDR3 spans 14 residues. The V end lost 4 bases, the J end lost 8 bases, and 15 bases lay between the germline ends. The CDR3 DNA sequence: TGCGCCAGCAGCAACTGGGACGGTACGGGGGAGCTGTTTTTT. Residues: CASSNWDGTGELFF.

The chain combines TRBV5-4 with TRBJ2-5, with D possibly called TRBD1 or TRBD2 (6 bases each). This CDR3 has 15 residues. Between the trimmed V and J ends, which lost 4 bases and 9 bases, there was a span of 22 bases. Looked up from germline, CDR1 is SGHNT and CDR2 is YYREEE (reference sequence). The CDR3 DNA follows: TGTGCCAGCAGCGTTGGGGGGCCCGTCTCCATCTCCCAGTACTTC. Translated: CASSVGGPVSISQYF.

V gene TRBV29-1 combines with J gene TRBJ2-1, with unresolved D. V dropped 3 bases and J dropped 10 bases, with 13 bases sitting between them. CDR3 size: 12 residues. CDR1 and CDR2 from the germline V gene are SQVTM and ANQGSEA. CDR3: CSVEDGVEEQFF. CDR3 bases: TGCAGCGTTGAGGATGGGGTTGAGGAGCAGTTCTTC.

V usage is TRBV12-5 and J usage is TRBJ1-2, with D perhaps matching TRBD1 (5 bases). There are 17 residues in the CDR3. V was cut by 0 bases and J by 2 bases, with 16 bases left in between. The germline gives CDR1 LGHNT, CDR2 FRNRAP. CDR3 in amino acids: CASGLVAGQGFNYGYTF. In nucleotides, the CDR3 is TGTGCTAGTGGTTTGGTAGCTGGGCAGGGCTTCAACTATGGCTACACCTTC.

The V gene is TRBV27, the J gene TRBJ2-7; TRBD2 agrees at 14 bases. Germline V CDR1 and CDR2: MNHEY, SMNVEV (reference sequence). Losses at the gene ends were 2 bases for V and 7 bases for J; bases not matched to a gene: 16. The CDR3 contains 19 residues. The DNA for the CDR3 is TGTGCCAGCAGTTTACTGCAGGGGACTAGCGGGAGTCCCCTTAAGGAGCAGTACTTC. It is translated as CASSLLQGTSGSPLKEQYF.

As for this clone: A read error may account for a junction end that differs from germline. The CDR3 reads CASSLVGGPGELFF. The CDR3, as DNA: TGTGCCAGCAGTTTAGTAGGGGGGCCCGGGGAGCTGTTTTTT. The V call is TRBV7-2, the J call TRBJ2-2; D may be TRBD1 or TRBD2 (6 bases each). Germline CDR1 reads SGHTA; CDR2 reads FQGNSA. The length of the CDR3 is 14 residues.

The rearrangement joins TRBV4-3 to TRBJ2-3; a weak D match, TRBD2 (6 bases). This CDR3 is 15 amino acids long. The germline V gene encodes CDR1 LGHNA and CDR2 YSLEER. V was pared by 0 bases and J by 4 bases, with 11 bases between. In DNA, the CDR3 is TGCGCCAGCAGCCAAGAGGGCGGGAAACCAGATACGCAGTATTTT. Its protein product is CASSQEGGKPDTQYF.

The chain has TRBV5-8 and TRBJ2-5; D perhaps matches TRBD1 (6 bases). This CDR3 region has 13 residues. V shed 4 bases and J shed 4 bases, with 11 bases lying between them. CDR1 SGHTS and CDR2 YDEGEE come from the germline V gene. CDR3 amino acids: CASSTQGSETQYF. The CDR3 DNA is TGTGCCAGCAGCACACAGGGTTCAGAGACCCAGTACTTC.

Concerning this clone itself: Different DNA sequences within this sample yield the same CDR3. V gene TRBV18 combines with J gene TRBJ2-3; TRBD2 agrees at 7 bases. J gave up 1 base and V 3 bases, and 4 bases lay outside the gene matches. CDR1 is KGHSH, CDR2 LQKENI, per germline. There are 15 residues in the CDR3. The DNA for the CDR3 is TGTGCCAGCTCACCGGCTAGCGGACGCACAGATACGCAGTATTTT. Protein sequence: CASSPASGRTDTQYF.

The chain has TRBV5-6 and TRBJ2-3; no clear D. With 1 base removed from V and 2 bases from J, the gap between germline ends came to 8 bases. This CDR3 has 14 amino acids. CDR1 and CDR2 from the germline V gene are SGHDT and YYEEEE. This chain's CDR3 is CASSLHPTTDTQYF. The CDR3 nucleotides are TGTGCCAGCAGCTTGCACCCAACCACAGATACGCAGTATTTT.

The V gene is TRBV5-1, the J gene TRBJ1-3; TRBD1 is a possible D gene (5 bases). The CDR3 is 15 amino acids. V lost 3 bases and J 9 bases, leaving 19 bases between the germline ends. Per the germline V gene, CDR1 is SGHRS and CDR2 is YFSETQ. The CDR3 sequence: CASSSDPQGMATIYF. In nucleotides, the CDR3 is TGCGCCAGCAGCTCGGACCCCCAGGGTATGGCCACCATATATTTT.

This chain joins TRBV11-2 and TRBJ1-1; tentative D call: TRBD1 (6 bases). V shed 6 bases and J shed 11 bases, with 19 bases lying between them. Germline CDR1 is SGHAT and CDR2 is FQNNGV. The CDR3 is 13 residues long. In DNA form, the CDR3 reads TGTGCCAGCAGACCCGAGGGGGTAAAGGCGGCTTTCTTT. It is translated as CASRPEGVKAAFF.

V and J are TRBV2 and TRBJ1-2, with D possibly matching TRBD1 (5 bases). The CDR3 totals 15 residues. The germline V gene encodes CDR1 SNHLY and CDR2 FYNNEI. V was trimmed by 7 bases and J by 5 bases, leaving 20 bases between them. Here the CDR3 DNA reads TGTGCCAGCACCTACTACTGGGAGTGGGGGTATGGCTACACCTTC. Translating it yields CASTYYWEWGYGYTF.

This clone has just one count. V gene TRBV29-1 combines with J gene TRBJ1-1; TRBD1 matches 7 bases. The CDR3 loop spans 12 amino acids. Germline V gene sequence: CDR1 SQVTM, CDR2 ANQGSEA. With V trimmed by 0 bases and J by 10 bases, 5 bases remained unmatched. This chain's CDR3 is CSVEDQGVRAFF. In DNA form, the CDR3 reads TGCAGCGTTGAAGACCAGGGGGTGCGAGCTTTCTTT.

The chain is built from TRBV5-1 and TRBJ2-1, with D perhaps being TRBD1 or TRBD2 (6 bases each). The CDR3 is 16 amino acids. V lost 5 bases and J 1 base, leaving 16 bases between the germline ends. From germline, CDR1 is SGHRS and CDR2 YFSETQ. The CDR3 region has the DNA TGCGCCAGCAGTCCTGGGGGCGGGACGTCCTACAATGAGCAGTTCTTC. Residues: CASSPGGGTSYNEQFF.

The chain recombines TRBV5-4 with TRBJ2-3; 10 bases fit TRBD2. CDR1 is SGHNT, CDR2 YYREEE, per germline (reference sequence). CDR3 size: 17 residues. The J segment lost 5 bases and the V segment lost 4 bases, leaving 13 bases of the junction unmatched. The chain's CDR3 is CASSLSGRADELDTQYF. The DNA of the CDR3 is TGTGCCAGCAGCCTCAGCGGGAGGGCCGATGAATTAGATACGCAGTATTTT. The complete variable domain, with remaining parts taken from reference TRBV5-4 and TRBJ2-3, reads ETGVTQSPTHLIKTRGQQVTLRCSSQSGHNTVSWYQQALGQGPQFIFQYYREEENGRGNFPPRFSGLQFPNYSSELNVNALELDDSALYLCASSLSGRADELDTQYFGPGTRLTVL.

The rearrangement links TRBV10-3 to TRBJ2-7, with 10 bases matching TRBD1. Trimming at V came to 7 bases and at J to 3 bases, leaving 6 bases not matched to a gene. Per germline, CDR1 ENHRY and CDR2 SYGVKD. CDR3 length equals 14 residues. The CDR3 bases are TGTGCCATCACCGACCGGGACAGGGGCTACGAGCAGTACTTC. Translation: CAITDRDRGYEQYF.

The rearrangement links TRBV27 to TRBJ2-1, with TRBD2 matching 13 bases. CDR1 is MNHEY and CDR2 is SMNVEV in the germline V gene (reference sequence). Trimming cost V 3 bases and J 10 bases; bases outside gene matches: 6. CDR3 length: 15 residues. CDR3 in amino acids: CASSFRTSGSGEQFF. The DNA for the CDR3 is TGTGCCAGCAGTTTCAGGACTAGCGGGAGTGGGGAGCAGTTCTTC.

The rearrangement uses TRBV28 and TRBJ1-3; D is unclear. Deletions cut 6 bases from V and 9 bases from J, with 18 bases between. The CDR3 consists of 14 residues. Germline CDR1 reads MDHEN; CDR2 reads SYDVKM. The DNA for the CDR3 is TGTGCCAGCAGCCCTGCCCCGGGCGGGAGCACCATATATTTT. Translating it yields CASSPAPGGSTIYF.